This TCR beta chain was sequenced in a study of T cell responses to AZD1222 COVID-19 vaccine. General study points: Targeting of unmutated variant regions was reportedly seen in nearly half of spike-specific TCRs. The donor group comprised mostly white British people and more females; the analysis possibly underestimated clonal diversity. Spike-specific TCRs gained breadth and depth after people received two AZD1222 doses.

A note on this clone: Its antigen remains unidentified.

Germline lookup yields CDR1 SNHLY and CDR2 FYNNEI. The CDR3 spans 14 residues. V lost 6 bases and J 1 base, leaving 12 bases between the germline ends. Clones were sequenced by immunoSEQ multiplex PCR, and TCRdb holds only the in-frame ones, with some missing. The sample includes roughly 200,000 clones, 85% to 95% seen only once; the top ten take around 0.97%. This TCR was recovered from an adult who received the MenACWY meningococcal vaccine as a control. Here the sequenced sample was peripheral blood, taken 28 days after the second dose of the MenACWY control vaccine. The chain is built from TRBV2 and TRBJ1-1; D gene ambiguous. Written as DNA, the CDR3 is TGTGCCAGCAGGAGGGCAGCACAGAACACTGAAGCTTTCTTT. This encodes CASRRAAQNTEAFF. Full variable domain (missing parts from reference TRBV2 and TRBJ1-1): EPEVTQTPSHQVTQMGQEVILRCVPISNHLYFYWYRQILGQKVEFLVSFYNNEISEKSEIFDDQFSVERPDGSNFTLKIRSTKLEDSAMYFCASRRAAQNTEAFFGQGTRLTVV.